This TCR beta chain was found in a study of control samples from healthy donors and cancer patients. This clone has only a few counts. TCRdb keeps only in-frame clones here, not all; method: immunoSEQ multiplex PCR. Counted here are approximately 100,000 clones, around 82% occurring once; the ten biggest clones make up 1.5% to 2%. V was clipped by 0 bases and J by 8 bases, with 13 bases between them. Germline V gene lookup returns CDR1 SGHVS and CDR2 FQNEAQ. CDR3 size: 14 residues. V gene TRBV7-8 combines with J gene TRBJ1-2, with TRBD1 as a possible D gene (6 bases). Sequences were obtained from blood. The sequence came from a man aged 60 to 69 in good health. CDR3 loop: CASSLATQGGGYTF. CDR3 coding DNA: TGTGCCAGCAGCTTAGCCACACAGGGAGGAGGCTACACCTTC. The full variable domain, its missing parts supplied by reference TRBV7-8 and TRBJ1-2, is GAGVSQSPRYKVAKRGQDVALRCDPISGHVSLFWYQQALGQGPEFLTYFQNEAQLDKSGLPSDRFFAERPEGSVSTLKIQRTQQEDSAVYLCASSLATQGGGYTFGSGTRLTVV.